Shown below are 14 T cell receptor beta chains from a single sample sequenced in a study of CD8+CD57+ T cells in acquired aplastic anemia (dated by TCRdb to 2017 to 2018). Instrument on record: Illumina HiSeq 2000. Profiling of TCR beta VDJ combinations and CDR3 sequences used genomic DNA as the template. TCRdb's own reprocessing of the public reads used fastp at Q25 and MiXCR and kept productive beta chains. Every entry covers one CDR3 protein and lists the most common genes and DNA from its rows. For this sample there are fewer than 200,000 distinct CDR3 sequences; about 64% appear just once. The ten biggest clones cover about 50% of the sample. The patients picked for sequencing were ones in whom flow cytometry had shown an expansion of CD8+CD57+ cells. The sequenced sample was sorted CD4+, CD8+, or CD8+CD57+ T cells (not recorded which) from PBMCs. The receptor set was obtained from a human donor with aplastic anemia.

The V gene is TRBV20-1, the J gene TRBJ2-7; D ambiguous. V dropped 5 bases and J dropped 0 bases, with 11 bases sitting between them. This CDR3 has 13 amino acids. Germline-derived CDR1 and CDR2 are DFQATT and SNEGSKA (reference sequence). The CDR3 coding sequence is TGCAGTGCTCGTAATGGATACTCCTACGAGCAGTACTTC. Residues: CSARNGYSYEQYF.

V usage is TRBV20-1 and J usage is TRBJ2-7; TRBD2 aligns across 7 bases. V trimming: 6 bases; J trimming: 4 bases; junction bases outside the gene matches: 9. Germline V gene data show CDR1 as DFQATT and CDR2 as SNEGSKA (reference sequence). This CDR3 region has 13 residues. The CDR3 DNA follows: TGCAGTGCCCCGGGGGGACTTACTTACGAGCAGTACTTC. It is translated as CSAPGGLTYEQYF.

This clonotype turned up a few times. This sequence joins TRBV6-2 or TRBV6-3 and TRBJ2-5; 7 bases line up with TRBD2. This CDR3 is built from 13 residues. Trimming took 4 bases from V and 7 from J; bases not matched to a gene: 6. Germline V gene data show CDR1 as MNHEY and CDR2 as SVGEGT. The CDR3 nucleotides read TGTGCCAGCAGTTCTGCGGCGGGAGCGACCCAGTACTTC. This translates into CASSSAAGATQYF.

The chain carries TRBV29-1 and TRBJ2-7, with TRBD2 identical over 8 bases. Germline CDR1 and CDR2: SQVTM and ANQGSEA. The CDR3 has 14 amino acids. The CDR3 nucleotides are TGCAGTGGGTCGGGGGGGGACTCTTCCTACGAGCAGTACTTC. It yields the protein CSGSGGDSSYEQYF.

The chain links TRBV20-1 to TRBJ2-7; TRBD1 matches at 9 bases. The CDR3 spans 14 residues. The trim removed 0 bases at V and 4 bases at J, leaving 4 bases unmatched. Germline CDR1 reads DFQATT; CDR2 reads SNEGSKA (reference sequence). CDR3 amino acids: CSARDPGTGYEQYF. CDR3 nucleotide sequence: TGCAGTGCTAGAGACCCCGGGACAGGGTACGAGCAGTACTTC.

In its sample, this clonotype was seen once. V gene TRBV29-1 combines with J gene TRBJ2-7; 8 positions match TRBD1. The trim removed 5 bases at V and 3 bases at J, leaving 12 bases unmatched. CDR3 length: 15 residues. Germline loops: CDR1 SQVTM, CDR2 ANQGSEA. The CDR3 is CSVNLGQGAGYEQYF. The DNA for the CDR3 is TGCAGCGTTAACTTAGGGCAGGGGGCGGGCTACGAGCAGTACTTC.

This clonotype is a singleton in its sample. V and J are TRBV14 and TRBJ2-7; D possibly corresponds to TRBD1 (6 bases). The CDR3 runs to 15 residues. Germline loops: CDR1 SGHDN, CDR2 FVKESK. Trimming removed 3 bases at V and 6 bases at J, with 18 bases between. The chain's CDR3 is CASSHAGVSFGEQYF. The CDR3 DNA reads TGTGCCAGCAGCCATGCAGGGGTTAGCTTCGGCGAGCAGTACTTC.

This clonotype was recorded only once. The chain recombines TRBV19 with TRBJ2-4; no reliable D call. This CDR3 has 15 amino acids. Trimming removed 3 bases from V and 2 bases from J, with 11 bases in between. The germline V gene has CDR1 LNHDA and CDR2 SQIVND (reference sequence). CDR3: CASSIWVGTKNIQYF. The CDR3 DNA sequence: TGTGCCAGTAGTATTTGGGTTGGAACCAAAAACATTCAGTACTTC. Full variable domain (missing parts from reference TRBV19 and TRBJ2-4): DGGITQSPKYLFRKEGQNVTLSCEQNLNHDAMYWYRQDPGQGLRLIYYSQIVNDFQKGDIAEGYSVSREKKESFPLTVTSAQKNPTAFYLCASSIWVGTKNIQYFGAGTRLSVL.

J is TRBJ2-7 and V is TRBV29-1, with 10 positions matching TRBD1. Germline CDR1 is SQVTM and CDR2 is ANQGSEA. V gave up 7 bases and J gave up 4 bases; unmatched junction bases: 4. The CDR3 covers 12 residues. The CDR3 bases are TGCAGCGGACGGGACAGGGGATACGAGCAGTACTTC. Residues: CSGRDRGYEQYF.

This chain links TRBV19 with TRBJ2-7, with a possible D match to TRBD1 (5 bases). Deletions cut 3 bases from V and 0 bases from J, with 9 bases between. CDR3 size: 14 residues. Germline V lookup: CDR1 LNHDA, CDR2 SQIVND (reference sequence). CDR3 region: CASSIGANSYEQYF. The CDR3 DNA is TGTGCCAGTAGTATTGGGGCCAACTCCTACGAGCAGTACTTC.

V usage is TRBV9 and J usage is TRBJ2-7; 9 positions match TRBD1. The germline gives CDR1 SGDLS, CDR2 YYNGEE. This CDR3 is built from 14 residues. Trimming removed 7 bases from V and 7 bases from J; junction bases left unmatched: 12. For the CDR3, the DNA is TGTGCCAGCTCACCGCCGGGACAGGGCCCTGAGCAGTACTTC. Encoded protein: CASSPPGQGPEQYF.

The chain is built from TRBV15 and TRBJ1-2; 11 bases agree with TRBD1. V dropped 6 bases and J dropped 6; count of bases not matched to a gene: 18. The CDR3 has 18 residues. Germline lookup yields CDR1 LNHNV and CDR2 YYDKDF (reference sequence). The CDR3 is CATSTTVRTGGFGDGYTF. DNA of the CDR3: TGTGCCACCAGTACAACTGTGAGGACAGGGGGCTTCGGTGATGGCTACACCTTC.

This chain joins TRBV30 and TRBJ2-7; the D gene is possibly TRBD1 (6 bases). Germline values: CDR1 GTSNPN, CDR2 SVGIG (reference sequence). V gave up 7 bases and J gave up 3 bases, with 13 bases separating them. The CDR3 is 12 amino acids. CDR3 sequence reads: CASQGGGYEQYF. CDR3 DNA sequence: TGTGCCTCACAAGGGGGTGGCTACGAGCAGTACTTC.

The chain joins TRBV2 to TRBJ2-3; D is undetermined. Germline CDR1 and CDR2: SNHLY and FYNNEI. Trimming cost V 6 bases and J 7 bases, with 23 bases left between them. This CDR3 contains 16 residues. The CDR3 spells CASSGLGFSGTNTQYF. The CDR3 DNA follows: TGTGCCAGCAGCGGGCTAGGGTTTAGTGGCACGAATACGCAGTATTTT.